A single sample is the source of the 9 T cell receptor beta chains below, sequenced in a study of blood T cells in healthy people across ages. Together with a sample-barcoded 5' primer, a J-beta primer mix was included in a second PCR lasting about 6 to 11 cycles. TCRdb itself ran the 5' RACE reads through MiXCR, one entry per CDR3 protein. This sample carries about 970,000 distinct CDR3 sequences, just over 50% of them seen once, and the ten largest clones take over 20%. The sequencing input was blood. The receptor set was obtained from a woman in her fifties or sixties in good health.

Ten or more counts support this clonotype. A much larger clone sits a single nucleotide away, making a read error possible. V usage is TRBV18 and J usage is TRBJ2-3; D unclear. The germline V gene encodes CDR1 KGHSH and CDR2 LQKENI. CDR3 size: 12 residues. V shed 8 bases and J shed 2 bases, with 8 bases lying between them. The CDR3 protein is CASSPITDTQYF. CDR3 DNA: TGTGCCAGCAGCCCCATCACAGATACGCAGTATTTT. Based on the CDR3 plus reference TRBV18 and TRBJ2-3, the full variable domain is NAGVMQNPRHLVRRRGQEARLRCSPMKGHSHVYWYRQLPEEGLKFMVYLQKENIIDESGMPKERFSAEFPKEGPSILRIQQVVRGDSAAYFCASSPITDTQYFGPGTRLTVL.

This clonotype was observed once. The chain combines TRBV6-5 with TRBJ2-4; D may match TRBD1 or TRBD2 (5 bases each). The V and J ends lost 6 bases and 8 bases respectively, with 11 bases between them. Germline assignment: CDR1 MNHEY and CDR2 SVGAGI. The CDR3 extends over 12 amino acids. The CDR3 region is CASRGTVDIQYF. The CDR3, as DNA: TGTGCCAGCAGGGGGACGGTGGACATTCAGTACTTC.

The V call is TRBV5-1, the J call TRBJ2-5; 7 bases align to TRBD2. The DNA matches TRBJ2-7 better at its end, which makes the J call doubtful. The CDR3 runs to 13 residues. Germline CDR1 reads SGHRS; CDR2 reads YFSETQ. Written as DNA, the CDR3 is TGCGCCAGCAGCCTTCGGGACTACTCCGAGCAGTACTTC. Protein: CASSLRDYSEQYF.

This clonotype was seen a handful of times. CDR3 protein: CSVEDLRDNEQFF. The CDR3 DNA sequence: TGCAGCGTTGAAGATTTGAGGGACAATGAGCAGTTCTTC. The rearrangement joins TRBV29-1 to TRBJ2-1, with TRBD2 as a possible D gene (5 bases). Trimming shortened V by 0 bases and J by 5 bases, and 8 bases separated the two germline ends. The CDR3 extends over 13 amino acids. Germline CDR1 reads SQVTM; CDR2 reads ANQGSEA.

Comments on this clonotype: This may be a read error, as it is one base from a much larger clone. This chain uses TRBV20-1 with TRBJ2-1, with 8 bases fitting TRBD2. The CDR3 is 14 residues long. With V trimmed by 6 bases and J by 6 bases, 10 bases remained unmatched. CDR1 DFQATT and CDR2 SNEGSKA come from the germline V gene (reference sequence). CDR3 in amino acids: CSAPGRAGANEQFF. CDR3 coding DNA: TGCAGTGCCCCAGGACGAGCGGGAGCCAATGAGCAGTTCTTC.

The rearrangement links TRBV6-2 or TRBV6-3 to TRBJ2-3; D may be TRBD2 (6 bases). V was trimmed by 5 bases and J by 0 bases, leaving 12 bases between them. Germline CDR1 is MNHEY and CDR2 is SVGEGT. The CDR3 consists of 15 residues. The CDR3 DNA is TGTGCCAGCAGTGCCAGGGACTTTAGCACAGATACGCAGTATTTT. This translates into CASSARDFSTDTQYF.

In its sample, this clonotype was seen a few times. J is TRBJ2-7 and V is TRBV20-1; TRBD2 matches 12 bases. Trimming at V came to 1 base and at J to 0 bases, leaving 4 bases not matched to a gene. Germline CDR1 DFQATT, CDR2 SNEGSKA (reference sequence). The CDR3 length is 16 residues. This CDR3 is CSARASGRGSSYEQYF. CDR3 coding DNA: TGCAGTGCTAGAGCTAGCGGGAGGGGGAGCTCCTACGAGCAGTACTTC.

The rearrangement links TRBV7-3 to TRBJ2-1, with 10 bases matching TRBD2. V lost 2 bases and J lost 8; bases outside the gene matches: 9. CDR1 is SGHTA and CDR2 is FQGTGA in the germline V gene. The CDR3 sequence is 16 residues long. The CDR3 loop is CASSLGGLANKDEQFF. CDR3 nucleotide sequence: TGTGCCAGCAGCTTAGGGGGACTAGCGAACAAAGATGAGCAGTTCTTC.

This rearrangement joins TRBV9 to TRBJ2-5; D is unresolved. The DNA matches TRBJ2-4 better at its end, which makes the J call doubtful. Germline V lookup: CDR1 SGDLS, CDR2 YYNGEE. The CDR3 is made up of 15 amino acids. The CDR3 DNA reads TGTGCCAGCAGCGTAGGGCCGCGGCAGACGGACATTCAGTACTTC. Translating gives CASSVGPRQTDIQYF.